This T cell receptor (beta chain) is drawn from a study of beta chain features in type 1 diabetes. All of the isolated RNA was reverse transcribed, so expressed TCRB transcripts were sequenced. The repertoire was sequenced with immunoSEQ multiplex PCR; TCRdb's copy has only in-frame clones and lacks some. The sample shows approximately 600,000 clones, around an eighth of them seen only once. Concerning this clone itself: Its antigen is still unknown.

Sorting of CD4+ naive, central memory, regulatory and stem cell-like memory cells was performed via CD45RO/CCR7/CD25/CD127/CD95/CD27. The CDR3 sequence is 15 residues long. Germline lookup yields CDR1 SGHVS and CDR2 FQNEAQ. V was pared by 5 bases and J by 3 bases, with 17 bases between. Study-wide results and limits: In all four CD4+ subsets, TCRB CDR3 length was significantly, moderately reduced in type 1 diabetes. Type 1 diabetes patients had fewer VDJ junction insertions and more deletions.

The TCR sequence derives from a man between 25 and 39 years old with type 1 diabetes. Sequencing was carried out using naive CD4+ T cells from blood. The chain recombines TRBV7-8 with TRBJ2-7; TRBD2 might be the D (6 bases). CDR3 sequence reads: CASSPRDSSGYEQYF. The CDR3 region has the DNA TGTGCCAGCAGCCCTAGGGACTCCTCGGGCTACGAGCAGTACTTC.